This entry describes one T cell receptor beta chain. Terminally differentiated effector memory CD45RA+ cells were excluded by CCR7 positive selection of CD45RO-negative cells. Produced via immunoSEQ multiplex PCR; TCRdb's table is partial and in-frame only. The sample contains about 2 million clones, approximately 94% of which appear only once. Germline lookup yields CDR1 LGHNA and CDR2 YSLEER. Between the trimmed V and J ends, which lost 0 bases and 2 bases, there was a span of 8 bases. CDR3 length: 14 residues. This record belongs to a study of shared clonotypes between healthy human individuals. The gene calls are TRBV4-3 and TRBJ2-7, with D uncertain. This receptor was obtained from a man younger than 35 in good health. The specimen sequenced was naive CD8+ T cells sorted from blood. CDR3 nucleotide sequence: TGCGCCAGCAGCCAAGAACCGGTCACCTACGAGCAGTACTTC. Translated, it gives CASSQEPVTYEQYF.